This TCR beta chain was found in a study of cytomegalovirus exposure and HLA in healthy donors. Findings of the study overall: Overall, roughly 160 TCR beta chains were annotated as cytomegalovirus-associated.

With 60 Vbeta and 13 Jbeta primers, the PCR was carried out. The protocol was immunoSEQ multiplex PCR, while the TCRdb copy is restricted to in-frame clones and leaves out a portion. The top ten clones hold 6.5% to 9% of a sample with about 140,000 clones, under 10% of them seen once. A word on this clone: The target antigen is unknown.

Germline-derived CDR1 and CDR2 are SGHDN and FVKESK. V was shortened by 7 bases and J by 5 bases, with 17 bases between the two germline ends. This CDR3 contains 14 residues. The source of this sequence is a woman aged 40 to 49 in good health and CMV-seropositive. Source material: PBMCs. The V and J genes are TRBV14 and TRBJ1-2; unclear D gene. The CDR3 here is CASIGTGPKYGYTF. The CDR3 region has the DNA TGTGCCAGCATAGGAACGGGTCCCAAGTATGGCTACACCTTC.